This T cell receptor beta chain was recorded in a study of T cell clonotyping in hematopoietic cell transplantation. Across the whole study: Recipients' pretransplant samples followed cytoreduction. Study observations and caveats: No sorting was done, leaving CD4 and CD8 contributions mixed. Recipient TCR diversity dropped after transplant; expanded clonotypes rose from day 30 to 180.

The repertoire was sequenced with immunoSEQ multiplex PCR; TCRdb's copy has only in-frame clones and lacks some. The sample gives some 36,000 clones, 95% of which show up once; about 1.5% is in the top ten. Noted time point: recipient sample about 28 days before transplant, after cytoreduction. Recipient blood drawn about 28 days pretransplant and days 30, 100, 180 after. As concerns this clone: Its antigen is still unknown.

Source: peripheral blood mononuclear cells, taken before stem cell transplant. The clonotype was recovered from a man aged 40-50 years with chronic myeloid leukemia. Some clones in this sample may be carry-over from other donors' samples.

In DNA, the CDR3 is TGTGCCAGTAGTAGGACAGGGGCCGATCCACCGATCTCTGGAAACACCATATATTTT. Translated, it gives CASSRTGADPPISGNTIYF. V and J are TRBV19 and TRBJ1-3; TRBD1 aligns across 9 bases. The V gene's germline CDR1 is LNHDA and CDR2 SQIVND (reference sequence). The CDR3 consists of 19 residues. The trim removed 4 bases at V and 0 bases at J, leaving 13 bases unmatched.